These T cell receptor beta chains were read from a single sample in a study of T cell changes during pregnancy in multiple sclerosis. Generated by immunoSEQ multiplex PCR, the TCRdb table keeps only in-frame clones and is missing some. This sample yields about 41,000 clones, of which around 90% are seen a single time; over 5% belongs to the top ten. The sample consisted of peripheral blood, taken in the first trimester of pregnancy. Receptor source: a female donor in good health, enrolled as a control in a pregnancy study. Each CDR3 is given with its conserved first and last residue. The order of the fields is V gene, J gene, D gene, clone size, CDR3 protein, CDR3 DNA. The D gene is left open where the match is weak. Clone size is not always given. Where it is, it says once, few, many or a class for expanded clones.

>TRBV27|TRBJ2-2|NA|NA
CASSPTGRDTGELFF
TGTGCCAGCAGTCCCACGGGAAGGGACACCGGGGAGCTGTTTTTT
>TRBV4-1|TRBJ1-2|TRBD1|NA
CASSQIRGTGAKFWGYTF
TGCGCCAGCAGCCAAATTAGAGGGACAGGGGCGAAATTCTGGGGCTACACCTTC
>TRBV25-1|TRBJ2-7|TRBD1|once
CASRGDSHYEQYF
TGTGCCAGCAGGGGGGACAGCCACTACGAGCAGTACTTC
>TRBV15|TRBJ2-7|NA|NA
CATSRDPGQGPVGEQYF
TGTGCCACCAGCAGAGATCCGGGACAAGGCCCTGTGGGGGAGCAGTACTTC
>TRBV9|TRBJ2-3|TRBD1|NA
CASSVGDSHTQYF
TGTGCCAGCAGCGTAGGGGACAGTCATACGCAGTATTTT
>TRBV7-9|TRBJ2-7|NA|NA
CASQGGSYEQYF
TGTGCCAGCCAAGGGGGCTCCTACGAGCAGTACTTC
>TRBV6-1|TRBJ2-7|NA|once
CASPGGTAAYEQYF
TGTGCCAGTCCTGGAGGGACCGCGGCCTACGAGCAGTACTTC
>TRBV19|TRBJ1-1|NA|NA
CASAPGRPNTEAFF
TGTGCCAGTGCCCCCGGCAGGCCGAACACTGAAGCTTTCTTT
>TRBV4-1|TRBJ2-2|NA|NA
CASSQDPRGTNTGELFF
TGCGCCAGCAGCCAAGATCCCAGGGGCACTAACACCGGGGAGCTGTTTTTT
>TRBV9|TRBJ1-5|TRBD1|NA
CASSVDGTGYQPQHF
TGTGCCAGCAGCGTAGATGGGACAGGTTATCAGCCCCAGCATTTT
>TRBV6-5|TRBJ2-5|NA|NA
CASRDYFESETQYF
TGTGCCAGCAGGGACTATTTCGAGTCGGAGACCCAGTACTTC
>TRBV7-2|TRBJ1-1|NA|NA
CASSRRGAHTEAFF
TGTGCCAGCAGTCGCCGGGGGGCCCACACTGAAGCTTTCTTT
>TRBV19|TRBJ1-6|NA|NA
CASSIVGTSNSPLHF
TGTGCCAGTAGTATAGTGGGCACCAGTAATTCACCCCTCCACTTT
>TRBV25-1|TRBJ2-1|TRBD2|NA
CASTSSGGDNEQFF
TGTGCCAGTACGTCTAGCGGGGGGGACAATGAGCAGTTCTTC
>TRBV11-1|TRBJ2-7|NA|NA
CASSLTARGAPYEQYF
TGTGCCAGCAGCTTAACAGCCAGGGGGGCGCCTTACGAGCAGTACTTC
>TRBV6-5|TRBJ2-5|NA|NA
CASSDPRPTETQYF
TGTGCCAGCAGTGACCCGCGGCCGACGGAGACCCAGTACTTC
>TRBV19|TRBJ1-1|NA|few
CASREANTEAFF
TGTGCCAGCCGGGAGGCGAACACTGAAGCTTTCTTT
>TRBV27|TRBJ2-1|TRBD2|few
CASSTGTSGRGEQFF
TGTGCCAGCAGCACCGGGACTAGCGGGAGGGGCGAGCAGTTCTTC
>TRBV5-1|TRBJ2-1|TRBD2|once
CASSPNPRTRGDREQFF
TGCGCCAGCAGCCCAAACCCGAGGACTAGAGGGGACCGCGAGCAGTTCTTC
>TRBV7-9|TRBJ1-4|TRBD1|NA
CASSIGQGRQGEKLFF
TGTGCCAGCAGCATCGGACAGGGAAGGCAGGGAGAAAAACTGTTTTTT
>TRBV6-1|TRBJ2-3|NA|NA
CASSGLRDTQYF
TGTGCCAGCAGTGGCTTGAGAGATACGCAGTATTTT
>TRBV7-3|TRBJ1-2|NA|few
CASSLGGADYGYTF
TGTGCCAGCAGCTTAGGTGGGGCAGACTATGGCTACACCTTC
>TRBV5-1|TRBJ1-1|NA|once
CASSFAVSNTEAFF
TGCGCCAGCAGCTTTGCGGTTTCGAACACTGAAGCTTTCTTT
>TRBV6-5|TRBJ2-3|TRBD2|once
CASSDSGTRVDTQYF
TGTGCCAGCAGTGACTCCGGGACTAGAGTGGATACGCAGTATTTT
>TRBV9|TRBJ2-7|NA|NA
CASSVGGQLYEQYF
TGTGCCAGCAGCGTAGGTGGACAACTTTACGAGCAGTACTTC